A single sample is the source of the 13 T cell receptor beta chains below, sequenced in a study of shared T cell receptors in the human thymus. Here immunoSEQ multiplex PCR was the method, and the copy in TCRdb shows in-frame clones only, minus some. This repertoire shows roughly 710,000 clones, 70% to 90% found once; its top ten account for over 0.008%. The sample was also linked to a second study, of human thymus T cells.

Specimen: thymocytes. These receptors were obtained from a girl under three years old with a congenital heart defect.

The J gene is TRBJ1-2, the V gene TRBV30, with 10 bases matching TRBD1. In germline, CDR1 is GTSNPN, CDR2 SVGIG (reference sequence). With V trimmed by 4 bases and J by 5 bases, 19 bases remained unmatched. This CDR3 spans 18 amino acids. CDR3 residues: CAWKPMSDRGRVWYGYTF. CDR3 coding DNA: TGTGCCTGGAAACCAATGTCCGACAGGGGGCGCGTCTGGTATGGCTACACCTTC.

The genes are TRBV9 and TRBJ2-1; 10 positions agree with TRBD1. CDR1 and CDR2 (germline): SGDLS, YYNGEE. The CDR3 length is 13 residues. Trimming took 4 bases from V and 7 from J; bases not matched to a gene: 2. The CDR3 sequence: CASSWTGGNEQFF. The CDR3 coding sequence is TGTGCCAGCAGCTGGACAGGGGGGAATGAGCAGTTCTTC.

This chain uses TRBV7-4 with TRBJ1-6; D possibly corresponds to TRBD1 (6 bases). This CDR3 comprises 14 residues. The V and J ends lost 5 bases and 9 bases respectively, with 14 bases between them. Germline V CDR1 and CDR2: SGHVT, SQSDAQ. The CDR3 here is CASSPRGRFSPLHF. The CDR3 DNA reads TGTGCCAGCAGCCCAAGGGGGAGATTTTCACCCCTCCACTTT.

The chain joins TRBV5-4 to TRBJ1-1, with D possibly matching TRBD1 (5 bases). V was trimmed by 4 bases and J by 4 bases, leaving 17 bases between them. Germline lookup yields CDR1 SGHNT and CDR2 YYREEE (reference sequence). The CDR3 is 15 residues long. CDR3 amino acids: CASSNGRGIVTEAFF. CDR3 nucleotides: TGTGCCAGCAGCAATGGCCGGGGGATCGTCACTGAAGCTTTCTTT.

The rearrangement links TRBV7-8 to TRBJ1-4; 8 bases align to TRBD1. CDR3 length equals 15 residues. V trimming: 4 bases; J trimming: 5 bases; junction bases outside the gene matches: 6. Germline-derived CDR1 and CDR2 are SGHVS and FQNEAQ. The CDR3 is CASSYRTGRNEKLFF. In DNA, the CDR3 is TGTGCCAGCAGCTATCGGACAGGGAGGAATGAAAAACTGTTTTTT.

This chain joins TRBV11-2 and TRBJ2-5; TRBD2 matches at 9 bases. Trimming removed 4 bases from V and 3 bases from J; junction bases left unmatched: 6. CDR3 size: 15 residues. CDR1 and CDR2 (germline): SGHAT, FQNNGV. CDR3 sequence (DNA): TGTGCCAGCAGCTCATCGGGACTAGCCGAAGAGACCCAGTACTTC. It yields the protein CASSSSGLAEETQYF.

The J gene is TRBJ2-2, the V gene TRBV27, with TRBD2 identical over 10 bases. Per germline, CDR1 MNHEY and CDR2 SMNVEV (reference sequence). Germline trimming cut 3 bases from V and 7 bases from J; bases unmatched to any gene: 8. This CDR3 is built from 16 residues. The DNA of the CDR3 is TGTGCCAGCAGTTTTGTAGCGGGGGGTAGGAACGGGGAGCTGTTTTTT. Its protein is CASSFVAGGRNGELFF.

In the case of this clone: This sample includes further DNA sequences coding for the same CDR3. The chain uses TRBV6-6 and TRBJ1-2; no firm D call. From germline, CDR1 is MNHNY and CDR2 SVGAGI (reference sequence). The CDR3 spans 13 residues. Deletions cut 0 bases from V and 5 bases from J, with 7 bases between. As DNA, the CDR3 is TGTGCCAGCAGTTACTCGACGGGGTATGGCTACACCTTC. It specifies CASSYSTGYGYTF.

This rearrangement joins TRBV5-1 to TRBJ1-2; 8 bases are a match to TRBD1. Trimming at V came to 6 bases and at J to 5 bases, leaving 9 bases not matched to a gene. This CDR3 has 14 residues. Looked up from germline, CDR1 is SGHRS and CDR2 is YFSETQ. CDR3 sequence: CASTPGGPEYGYTF. DNA of the CDR3: TGCGCCAGCACTCCAGGGGGCCCTGAGTATGGCTACACCTTC. Full variable domain (missing parts from reference TRBV5-1 and TRBJ1-2): KAGVTQTPRYLIKTRGQQVTLSCSPISGHRSVSWYQQTPGQGLQFLFEYFSETQRNKGNFPGRFSGRQFSNSRSEMNVSTLELGDSALYLCASTPGGPEYGYTFGSGTRLTVV.

The chain carries TRBV6-4 and TRBJ2-1, with 7 positions matching TRBD1. The CDR3 is 20 amino acids. From germline, CDR1 is MRHNA and CDR2 SNTAGT. The V segment lost 2 bases and the J segment 0 bases; nucleotides outside the gene matches: 16. The CDR3 loop reads CASSDRAGGTDASSYNEQFF. CDR3 DNA: TGTGCCAGCAGTGACCGGGCGGGTGGGACAGACGCTAGCTCCTACAATGAGCAGTTCTTC.

The V and J genes are TRBV18 and TRBJ2-1, with D possibly matching TRBD2 (7 bases). The CDR3 has 17 amino acids. CDR1 is KGHSH and CDR2 is LQKENI in the germline V gene. Trimming stripped 3 bases from V and 6 bases from J, with 21 bases between. CDR3 in amino acids: CASSPPWGRGPSNEQFF. The CDR3, as DNA: TGTGCCAGCTCACCGCCATGGGGGCGGGGGCCAAGCAATGAGCAGTTCTTC.

The chain joins TRBV10-3 to TRBJ1-1; a possible D gene is TRBD1 (5 bases). Looked up from germline, CDR1 is ENHRY and CDR2 is SYGVKD. CDR3 length: 13 residues. Trimming pared 4 bases from V and 4 bases from J, leaving 10 bases between. Here the CDR3 DNA reads TGTGCCATCAGTGTTGCGGGGGTCACTGAAGCTTTCTTT. Protein product: CAISVAGVTEAFF.

J is TRBJ2-2 and V is TRBV7-2; D gene unclear. Trimming removed 6 bases at V and 5 bases at J, with 4 bases between. The length of the CDR3 is 11 residues. The germline V gene has CDR1 SGHTA and CDR2 FQGNSA. The DNA of the CDR3 is TGTGCCAGCAGGAGGACCGGGGAGCTGTTTTTT. Translating it yields CASRRTGELFF.